The entry below describes one TCR beta chain. The CDR3 runs to 12 residues. The ends lost 1 base at V and 10 bases at J; junction bases unmatched: 1. Germline V CDR1 and CDR2: MNHEY, SMNVEV (reference sequence). Profiling relied on immunoSEQ multiplex PCR, and the TCRdb table lists in-frame clones only, not all of them. The sample lists about 38,000 clones, around nine tenths seen once, with roughly 12% in the top ten. These data come from a study of sequential checkpoint blockade in melanoma. The treatment is: randomized to nivolumab then ipilimumab (arm A) or the reverse (arm B). PBMC sorting kept live CD3+CD8+ cells without CD19 or CD56.

This sequence originates from a human donor with melanoma. The source was CD8+ T cells sorted from blood (inferred from file names), collected from a patient given nivolumab and ipilimumab in sequence. V and J are TRBV27 and TRBJ2-1; 7 bases are a match to TRBD2. The CDR3 region is CASSLWEGEQFF. The CDR3 bases are TGTGCCAGCAGTTTATGGGAGGGAGAGCAGTTCTTC.